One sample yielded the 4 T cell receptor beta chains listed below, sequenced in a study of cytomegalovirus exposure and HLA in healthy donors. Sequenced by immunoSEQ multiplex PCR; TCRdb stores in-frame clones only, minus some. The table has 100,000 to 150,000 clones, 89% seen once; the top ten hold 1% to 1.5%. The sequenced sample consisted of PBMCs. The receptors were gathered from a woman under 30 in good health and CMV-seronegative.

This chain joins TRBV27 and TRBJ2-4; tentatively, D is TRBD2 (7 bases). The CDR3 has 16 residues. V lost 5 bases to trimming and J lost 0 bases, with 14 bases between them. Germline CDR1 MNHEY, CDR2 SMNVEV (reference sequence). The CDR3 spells CASSAWGGLAKNIQYF. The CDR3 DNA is TGTGCCAGCAGTGCATGGGGGGGCTTAGCCAAAAACATTCAGTACTTC.

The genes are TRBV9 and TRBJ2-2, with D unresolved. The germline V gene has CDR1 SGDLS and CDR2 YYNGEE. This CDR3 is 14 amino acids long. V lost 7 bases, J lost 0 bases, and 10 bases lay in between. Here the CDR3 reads CASSSKPNTGELFF. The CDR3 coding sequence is TGTGCCAGCTCGTCGAAGCCGAACACCGGGGAGCTGTTTTTT.

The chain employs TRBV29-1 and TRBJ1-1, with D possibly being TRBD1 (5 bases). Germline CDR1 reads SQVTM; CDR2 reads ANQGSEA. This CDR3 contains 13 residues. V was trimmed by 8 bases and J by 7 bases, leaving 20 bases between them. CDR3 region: CSTTGPRALEAFF. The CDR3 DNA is TGCAGCACTACAGGTCCCCGCGCGCTTGAAGCTTTCTTT.

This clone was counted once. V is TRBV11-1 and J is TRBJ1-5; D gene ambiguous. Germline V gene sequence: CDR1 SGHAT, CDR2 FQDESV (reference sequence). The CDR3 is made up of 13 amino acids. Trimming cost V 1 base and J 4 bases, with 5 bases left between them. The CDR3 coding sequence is TGTGCCAGCAGCTTAGGGCTTAATCAGCCCCAGCATTTT. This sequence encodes CASSLGLNQPQHF. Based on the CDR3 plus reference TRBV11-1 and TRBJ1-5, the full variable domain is EAEVAQSPRYKITEKSQAVAFWCDPISGHATLYWYRQILGQGPELLVQFQDESVVDDSQLPKDRFSAERLKGVDSTLKIQPAELGDSAMYLCASSLGLNQPQHFGDGTRLSIL.